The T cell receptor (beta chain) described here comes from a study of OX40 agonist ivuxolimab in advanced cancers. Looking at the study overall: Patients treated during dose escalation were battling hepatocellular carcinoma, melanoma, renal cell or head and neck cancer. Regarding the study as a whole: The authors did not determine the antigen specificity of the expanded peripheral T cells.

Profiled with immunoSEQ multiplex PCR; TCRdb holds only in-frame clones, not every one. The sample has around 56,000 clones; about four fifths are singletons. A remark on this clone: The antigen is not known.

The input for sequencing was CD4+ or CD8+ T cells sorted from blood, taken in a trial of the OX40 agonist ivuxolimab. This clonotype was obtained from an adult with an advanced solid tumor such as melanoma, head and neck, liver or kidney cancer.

CDR3 sequence: CASSRGGGYNEQFF. The CDR3 DNA follows: TGTGCCAGCAGTAGGGGTGGCGGCTACAATGAGCAGTTCTTC. The V and J genes are TRBV2 and TRBJ2-1; the D gene is possibly TRBD1 (5 bases). Germline CDR1 and CDR2: SNHLY and FYNNEI. Deletions cut 5 bases from V and 3 bases from J, with 11 bases between. The CDR3 spans 14 residues.